The 8 T cell receptor beta chains in this list originate from one sample, sequenced in a study of cytomegalovirus exposure and HLA in healthy donors. The PCR employed 60 Vbeta primers together with 13 Jbeta primers. Assay used: immunoSEQ multiplex PCR; TCRdb lists only in-frame clones, some missing. The sample shows 150,000 to 200,000 clones, roughly 76% of them seen only once. Material for sequencing was PBMCs. Receptor source: a human donor in good health.

A single count supports this clone. The genes are TRBV4-3 and TRBJ2-7; TRBD2 matches at 8 bases. Germline values: CDR1 LGHNA, CDR2 YSLEER. This CDR3 comprises 17 residues. V lost 0 bases to trimming and J lost 5 bases; unmatched junction nucleotides: 12. DNA of the CDR3: TGCGCCAGCAGCCAAGAGGTGACCGGGGGGGCGATTCACGAGCAGTACTTC. Its protein is CASSQEVTGGAIHEQYF.

The chain recombines TRBV6-5 with TRBJ1-1; 9 bases map to TRBD1. Germline trimming cut 2 bases from V and 1 base from J; bases unmatched to any gene: 2. The CDR3 consists of 15 residues. CDR1 and CDR2 (germline): MNHEY, SVGAGI. CDR3 sequence reads: CASSYHRGQNTEAFF. The DNA for the CDR3 is TGTGCCAGCAGTTACCACAGGGGGCAGAACACTGAAGCTTTCTTT.

V and J are TRBV9 and TRBJ2-5; no clear D. Germline V CDR1 and CDR2: SGDLS, YYNGEE. V lost 3 bases to trimming and J lost 2 bases, with 5 bases between them. There are 12 residues in the CDR3. The CDR3 bases are TGTGCCAGCAGCGCCTCTCAAGAGACCCAGTACTTC. Translating it yields CASSASQETQYF. Looking up the rest from reference TRBV9 and TRBJ2-5 gives the full variable domain: DSGVTQTPKHLITATGQRVTLRCSPRSGDLSVYWYQQSLDQGLQFLIQYYNGEERAKGNILERFSAQQFPDLHSELNLSSLELGDSALYFCASSASQETQYFGPGTRLLVL.

V and J are TRBV5-6 and TRBJ2-5; unclear D gene. Germline V CDR1 and CDR2: SGHDT, YYEEEE. The CDR3 loop spans 15 amino acids. Trimming removed 0 bases at V and 1 base at J, with 10 bases between. CDR3 DNA sequence: TGTGCCAGCAGCTTGGTTGTCACGGTCCAAGAGACCCAGTACTTC. This encodes CASSLVVTVQETQYF.

A few counts support this clone. The CDR3 nucleotides read TGCGCCAGCAGCCAAGATCTGCAGGGGGGTGTCAATCAGCCCCAGCATTTT. The encoded protein is CASSQDLQGGVNQPQHF. V gene TRBV4-1 combines with J gene TRBJ1-5; 7 nucleotides line up with TRBD1. Germline V gene lookup returns CDR1 MGHRA and CDR2 YSYEKL. This CDR3 comprises 17 residues. V was pared by 0 bases and J by 3 bases, with 8 bases of the junction left unmatched.

The chain combines TRBV9 with TRBJ2-5; the D is unclear. Trimming stripped 0 bases from V and 7 bases from J, with 7 bases between. This CDR3 is 12 amino acids long. Per germline, CDR1 SGDLS and CDR2 YYNGEE. The CDR3 here is CASSVASGTQYF. CDR3 sequence (DNA): TGTGCCAGCAGCGTAGCTTCGGGGACCCAGTACTTC.

This chain connects TRBV27 to TRBJ2-6; TRBD1 aligns across 10 bases. This CDR3 is built from 17 residues. The germline CDR1 and CDR2 sequences are MNHEY and SMNVEV (reference sequence). Germline trimming cut 7 bases from V and 0 bases from J; bases unmatched to any gene: 6. The DNA of the CDR3 is TGTGCCAGCAAGGTCGACAGGGGGCTCTCTGGGGCCAACGTCCTGACTTTC. Translating gives CASKVDRGLSGANVLTF.

The rearrangement uses TRBV7-6 and TRBJ2-3; 7 bases align to TRBD2. This CDR3 has 17 residues. Losses at the gene ends were 5 bases for V and 6 bases for J; bases not matched to a gene: 17. In germline, CDR1 is SGHVS, CDR2 FNYEAQ. The CDR3 nucleotides read TGTGCCAGCAGCCGAAGCCGAAAGCGGGGCCTCTGGGATACGCAGTATTTT. Its translation is CASSRSRKRGLWDTQYF.